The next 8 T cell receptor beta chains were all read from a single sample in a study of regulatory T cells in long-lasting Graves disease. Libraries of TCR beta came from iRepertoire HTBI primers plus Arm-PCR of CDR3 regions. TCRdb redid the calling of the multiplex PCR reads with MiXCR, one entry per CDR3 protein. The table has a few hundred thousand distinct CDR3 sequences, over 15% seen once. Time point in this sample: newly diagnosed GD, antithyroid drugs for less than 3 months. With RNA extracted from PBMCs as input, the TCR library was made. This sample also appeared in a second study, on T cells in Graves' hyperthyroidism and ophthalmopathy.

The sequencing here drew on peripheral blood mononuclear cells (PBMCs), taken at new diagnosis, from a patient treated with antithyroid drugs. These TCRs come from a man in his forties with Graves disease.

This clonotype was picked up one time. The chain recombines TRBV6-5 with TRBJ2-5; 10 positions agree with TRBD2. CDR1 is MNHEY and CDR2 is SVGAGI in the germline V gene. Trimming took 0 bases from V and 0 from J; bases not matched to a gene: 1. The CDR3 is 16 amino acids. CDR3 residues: CASSYSTSGYQETQYF. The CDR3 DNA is TGTGCCAGCAGTTACTCGACTAGCGGGTACCAAGAGACCCAGTACTTC.

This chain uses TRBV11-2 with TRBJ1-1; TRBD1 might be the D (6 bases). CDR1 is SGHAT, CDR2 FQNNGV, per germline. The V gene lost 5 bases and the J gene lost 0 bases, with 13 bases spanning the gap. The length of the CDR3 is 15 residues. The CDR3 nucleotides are TGTGCCAGCAGCCCATGGACAGCGATGAACACTGAAGCTTTCTTT. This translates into CASSPWTAMNTEAFF.

The CDR3 nucleotides read TGTGCCAGCAGTTTAGATATCAGGTCAGGCCATGGCTACACCTTC. This sequence encodes CASSLDIRSGHGYTF. The chain is built from TRBV28 and TRBJ1-2, with no clear D. Germline V lookup: CDR1 MDHEN, CDR2 SYDVKM. This CDR3 has 15 residues. The V end was cut by 2 bases, the J end by 6 bases, with 16 bases between.

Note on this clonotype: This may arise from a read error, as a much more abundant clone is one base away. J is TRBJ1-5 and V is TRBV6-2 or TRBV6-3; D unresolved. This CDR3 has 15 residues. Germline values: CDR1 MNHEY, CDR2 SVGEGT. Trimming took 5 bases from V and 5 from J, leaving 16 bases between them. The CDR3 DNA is TGTGCCAGCAGTGCCACGCGGATAGGTGATCAGCCCCAGCATTTT. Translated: CASSATRIGDQPQHF.

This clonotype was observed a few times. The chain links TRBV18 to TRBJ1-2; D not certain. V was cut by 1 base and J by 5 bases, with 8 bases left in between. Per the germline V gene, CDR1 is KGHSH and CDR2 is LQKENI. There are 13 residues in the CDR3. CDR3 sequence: CASSPRKMYGYTF. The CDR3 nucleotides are TGTGCCAGCTCACCACGGAAAATGTATGGCTACACCTTC.

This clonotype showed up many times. CDR3 DNA: TGTGCCAGCAGTTACTTAGGACAGGGGCTGAATGAGCAGTTCTTC. It translates to CASSYLGQGLNEQFF. The gene calls are TRBV6-5 and TRBJ2-1; 9 nucleotides align to TRBD1. This CDR3 is 15 amino acids long. In germline, CDR1 is MNHEY, CDR2 SVGAGI. Trimming removed 1 base from V and 7 bases from J; junction bases left unmatched: 5.

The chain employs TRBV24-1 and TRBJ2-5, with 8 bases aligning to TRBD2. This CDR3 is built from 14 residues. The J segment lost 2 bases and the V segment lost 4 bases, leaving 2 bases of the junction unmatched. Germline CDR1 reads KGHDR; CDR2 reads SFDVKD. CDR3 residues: CATSDPGGQETQYF. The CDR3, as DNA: TGTGCCACCAGTGACCCGGGAGGGCAAGAGACCCAGTACTTC.

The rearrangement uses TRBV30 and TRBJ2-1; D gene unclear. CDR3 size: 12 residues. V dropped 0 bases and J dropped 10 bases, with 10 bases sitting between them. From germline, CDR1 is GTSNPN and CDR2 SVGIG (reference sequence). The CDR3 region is CAWSVLTGEQFF. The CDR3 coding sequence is TGTGCCTGGAGTGTACTTACCGGAGAGCAGTTCTTC.